This T cell receptor (beta chain) was recovered during a study of T cell repertoires in cytomegalovirus infection. Study in general: Indicated by public TCR beta signatures were CMV infection and matching HLA type.

Whole-study findings and limits: Carriers of CMV plus the relevant HLA were identified by cumulative public TCR beta family frequency.

TCRdb re-called the reads with MiXCR, one entry per CDR3 protein. The sample contains some 270,000 distinct CDR3 sequences, about 20% of which appear only once. On this clonotype: Its antigen is unidentified.

Germline CDR1 is LNHDA and CDR2 is SQIVND (reference sequence). V was cut by 1 base and J by 1 base, with 5 bases left in between. The CDR3 covers 14 residues. The source was cultured PBMCs, collected from culture after CMV antigen stimulation. V usage is TRBV19 and J usage is TRBJ2-1; D unclear. The TCR originated in a human donor in good health (CMV status not recorded). Some clones in this sample may be carry-over from other donors' samples. The CDR3: CASSIGESYNEQFF. As DNA, the CDR3 is TGTGCCAGTAGTATAGGGGAATCCTACAATGAGCAGTTCTTC.